Shown below are 12 T cell receptor beta chains from a single sample sequenced in a study of cytomegalovirus exposure and HLA in healthy donors (dated by TCRdb to about 2017). The library was built by means of the immunoSEQ multiplex PCR assay. The multiplex PCR relied on a mix of 60 forward primers for TCR Vbeta segments and 13 reverse primers for TCR Jbeta segments. Sourced from immuneACCESS, this table was stored by TCRdb with only in-frame sequences that have V and J called. A share of the clones is absent; for the studies checked, an unresolved V gene accounts for under half, and the remainder has no known explanation. In this sample the table shows about 130,000 clones, 60% to 85% of which occur a single time. The top ten clonotypes cover 1.8% of the sample. What was sequenced was PBMCs. Receptor source: a woman aged 40 to 55 in good health and CMV-seronegative.

This clone was detected only a few times. The CDR3 DNA sequence: TGTGCCAGCAGTTCACGGGACAGGGCTCTTCAGCCCCAGCATTTT. Translation: CASSSRDRALQPQHF. The chain combines TRBV27 with TRBJ1-5; 9 nucleotides match TRBD1. Trimming took 4 bases from V and 6 from J; bases not matched to a gene: 7. CDR3 length: 15 amino acids. Per the germline V gene, CDR1 is MNHEY and CDR2 is SMNVEV (reference sequence).

This clone was seen a handful of times. J is TRBJ1-2 and V is TRBV15, with D perhaps matching TRBD1 (6 bases). With 3 bases removed from V and 0 bases from J, the gap between germline ends came to 11 bases. The CDR3 runs 15 residues. CDR1 is LNHNV, CDR2 YYDKDF, per germline (reference sequence). The DNA for the CDR3 is TGTGCCACCAGCAGGAGGACAGAAGCTAACTATGGCTACACCTTC. Its protein is CATSRRTEANYGYTF. Looking up the rest from reference TRBV15 and TRBJ1-2 gives the full variable domain: DAMVIQNPRYQVTQFGKPVTLSCSQTLNHNVMYWYQQKSSQAPKLLFHYYDKDFNNEADTPDNFQSRRPNTSFCFLDIRSPGLGDTAMYLCATSRRTEANYGYTFGSGTRLTVV.

This chain joins TRBV11-2 and TRBJ2-2, with 10 bases identical to TRBD2. V lost 8 bases, J lost 4 bases, and 4 bases stayed unmatched. The CDR3 extends over 14 amino acids. Germline V CDR1 and CDR2: SGHAT, FQNNGV. CDR3 in DNA: TGTGCCAGCCGACTAGCGGGCGGCACCGGGGAGCTGTTTTTT. Its translation is CASRLAGGTGELFF. The full variable domain, rest sourced from reference TRBV11-2 and TRBJ2-2, is EAGVAQSPRYKIIEKRQSVAFWCNPISGHATLYWYQQILGQGPKLLIQFQNNGVVDDSQLPKDRFSAERLKGVDSTLKIQPAKLEDSAVYLCASRLAGGTGELFFGEGSRLTVL.

J is TRBJ2-1 and V is TRBV28; 12 positions match TRBD2. The CDR3 runs 15 residues. V was pared by 6 bases and J by 5 bases, with 5 bases of the junction left unmatched. Germline V gives CDR1 MDHEN, CDR2 SYDVKM. As DNA, the CDR3 is TGTGCCAGCAGCCGGACTAGCGGGGCCGACAATGAGCAGTTCTTC. Translated, it gives CASSRTSGADNEQFF.

This chain links TRBV27 with TRBJ2-7, with 7 bases matching TRBD2. The V gene end was trimmed by 7 bases and the J gene end by 10 bases; junction bases not matched to a gene: 22. Germline assignment: CDR1 MNHEY and CDR2 SMNVEV (reference sequence). There are 16 residues in the CDR3. CDR3 coding DNA: TGTGCCAGCACCAAACTCGACAGCCCCCTACGAGCGGGACAGTACTTC. Encoded protein: CASTKLDSPLRAGQYF.

The genes are TRBV4-1 and TRBJ1-3, with TRBD1 matching over 9 bases. Germline V gene data show CDR1 as MGHRA and CDR2 as YSYEKL. With V trimmed by 0 bases and J by 0 bases, 6 bases remained unmatched. CDR3 length: 18 residues. The CDR3 loop is CASSQDGGQGFSGNTIYF. The CDR3 nucleotides are TGCGCCAGCAGCCAAGACGGGGGACAGGGTTTCTCTGGAAACACCATATATTTT.

The V call is TRBV4-2, the J call TRBJ2-6; 12 positions match TRBD2. Germline CDR1 and CDR2: LGHNA and YNFKEQ. The V gene end was trimmed by 3 bases and the J gene end by 3 bases; junction bases not matched to a gene: 9. CDR3 length: 19 amino acids. The CDR3 reads CASSHAGLAGSFGANVLTF. Here the CDR3 DNA reads TGTGCCAGCAGCCATGCCGGACTAGCGGGAAGCTTTGGGGCCAACGTCCTGACTTTC.

The gene calls are TRBV28 and TRBJ2-1, with TRBD2 identical over 12 bases. V dropped 6 bases and J dropped 7; count of bases not matched to a gene: 4. The germline V gene encodes CDR1 MDHEN and CDR2 SYDVKM. This CDR3 is built from 14 residues. The CDR3 sequence is CASRRLAGDNEQFF. Written as DNA, the CDR3 is TGTGCCAGCAGGCGACTAGCGGGAGATAATGAGCAGTTCTTC.

This clone was detected once. The chain is built from TRBV6-1 and TRBJ1-5; D unclear. With 6 bases removed from V and 3 bases from J, the gap between germline ends came to 9 bases. The CDR3 sequence is 13 residues long. Germline V gene data show CDR1 as MNHNS and CDR2 as SASEGT. The CDR3 loop is CASSKHDNQPQHF. Here the CDR3 DNA reads TGTGCCAGCAGCAAGCATGACAATCAGCCCCAGCATTTT.

This rearrangement joins TRBV28 to TRBJ2-1, with 8 bases that match TRBD2. J lost 6 bases, V lost 6 bases, and 10 bases had no gene match. There are 15 residues in the CDR3. The germline V gene encodes CDR1 MDHEN and CDR2 SYDVKM. CDR3 in DNA: TGTGCCAGCAGCTCCGGGAGGGTCCCCCCCAATGAGCAGTTCTTC. It encodes CASSSGRVPPNEQFF.

The chain links TRBV11-3 to TRBJ2-3, with 7 bases matching TRBD1. The CDR3 has 16 amino acids. Germline V gives CDR1 SGHNT, CDR2 YENEEA. V shed 1 base, J shed 0 bases, and the junction held 4 bases outside the gene matches. The CDR3 DNA reads TGTGCCAGCAGCTTAGGGGACAGCTTCAGCACAGATACGCAGTATTTT. Protein: CASSLGDSFSTDTQYF. Drawing the rest from reference TRBV11-3 and TRBJ2-3, the complete variable domain is EAGVVQSPRYKIIEKKQPVAFWCNPISGHNTLYWYLQNLGQGPELLIRYENEEAVDDSQLPKDRFSAERLKGVDSTLKIQPAELGDSAVYLCASSLGDSFSTDTQYFGPGTRLTVL.

The V call is TRBV9, the J call TRBJ1-4; a weak D match, TRBD1 (5 bases). V was trimmed by 1 base and J by 6 bases, leaving 13 bases between them. There are 15 residues in the CDR3. Germline values: CDR1 SGDLS, CDR2 YYNGEE. The CDR3 region is CASSVSARGDEKLFF. The CDR3 DNA is TGTGCCAGCAGCGTATCCGCCCGGGGGGATGAAAAACTGTTTTTT.